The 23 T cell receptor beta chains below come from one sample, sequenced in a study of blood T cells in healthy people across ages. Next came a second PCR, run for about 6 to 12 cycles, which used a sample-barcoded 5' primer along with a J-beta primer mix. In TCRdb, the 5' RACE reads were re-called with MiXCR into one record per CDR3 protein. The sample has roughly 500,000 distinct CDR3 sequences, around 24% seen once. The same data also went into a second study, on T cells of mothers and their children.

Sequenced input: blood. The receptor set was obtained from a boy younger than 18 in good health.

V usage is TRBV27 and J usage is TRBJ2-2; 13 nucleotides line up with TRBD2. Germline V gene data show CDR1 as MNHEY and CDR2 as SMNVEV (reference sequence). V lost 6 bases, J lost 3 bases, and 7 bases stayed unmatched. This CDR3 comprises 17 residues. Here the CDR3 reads CASSSGLAGVHTGELFF. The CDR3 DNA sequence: TGTGCCAGCAGCTCCGGACTAGCGGGGGTACACACCGGGGAGCTGTTTTTT.

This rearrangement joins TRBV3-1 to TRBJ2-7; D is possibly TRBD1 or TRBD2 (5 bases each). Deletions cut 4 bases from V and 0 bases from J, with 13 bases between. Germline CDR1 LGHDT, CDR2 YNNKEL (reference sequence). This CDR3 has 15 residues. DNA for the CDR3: TGTGCCAGCAGCCTCCCAGGTGGGACCTCCTACGAGCAGTACTTC. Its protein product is CASSLPGGTSYEQYF.

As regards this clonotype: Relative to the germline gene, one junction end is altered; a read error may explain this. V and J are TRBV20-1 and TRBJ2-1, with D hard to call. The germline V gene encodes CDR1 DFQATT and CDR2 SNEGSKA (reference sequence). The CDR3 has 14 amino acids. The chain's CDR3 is CSARSQQSYNEQFF. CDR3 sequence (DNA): TGCAGTGCTAGGTCCCAGCAGTCCTACAACGAGCAGTTCTTC.

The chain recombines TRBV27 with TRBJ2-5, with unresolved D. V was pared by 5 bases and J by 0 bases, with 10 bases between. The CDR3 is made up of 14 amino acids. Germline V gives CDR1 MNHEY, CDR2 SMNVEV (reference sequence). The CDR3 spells CASSPNPYQETQYF. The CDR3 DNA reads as TGTGCCAGCAGTCCGAACCCGTACCAAGAGACCCAGTACTTC.

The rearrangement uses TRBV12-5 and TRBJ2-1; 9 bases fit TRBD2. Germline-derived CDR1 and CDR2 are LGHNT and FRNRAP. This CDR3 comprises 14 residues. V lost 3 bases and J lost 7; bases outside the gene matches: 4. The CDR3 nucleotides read TGTGCTAGTGGTTTTAGCGGGGGAATAAATGAGCAGTTCTTC. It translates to CASGFSGGINEQFF.

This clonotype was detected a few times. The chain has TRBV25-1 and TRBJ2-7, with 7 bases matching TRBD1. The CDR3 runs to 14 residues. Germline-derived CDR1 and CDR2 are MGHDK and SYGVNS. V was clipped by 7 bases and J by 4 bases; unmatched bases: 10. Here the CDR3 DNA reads TGTGCCAGCAATACACAGGGGTACCAATACGAGCAGTACTTC. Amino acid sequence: CASNTQGYQYEQYF.

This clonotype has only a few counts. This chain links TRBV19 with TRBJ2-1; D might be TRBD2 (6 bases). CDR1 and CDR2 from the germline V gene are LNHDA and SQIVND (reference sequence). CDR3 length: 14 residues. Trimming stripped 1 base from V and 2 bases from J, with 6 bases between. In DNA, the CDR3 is TGTGCCAGTAGTATAGGCGGGGCCTACAATGAGCAGTTCTTC. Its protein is CASSIGGAYNEQFF.

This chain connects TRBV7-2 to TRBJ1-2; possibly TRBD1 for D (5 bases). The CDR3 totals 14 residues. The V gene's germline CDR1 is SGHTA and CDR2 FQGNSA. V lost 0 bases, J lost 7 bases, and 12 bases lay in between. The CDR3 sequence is CASSLAAGDLGYTF. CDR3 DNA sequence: TGTGCCAGCAGCTTAGCTGCCGGGGACCTTGGCTACACCTTC.

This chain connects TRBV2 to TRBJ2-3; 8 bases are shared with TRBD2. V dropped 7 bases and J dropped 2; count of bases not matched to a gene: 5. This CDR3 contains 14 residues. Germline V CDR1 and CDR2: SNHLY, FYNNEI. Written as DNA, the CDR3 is TGTGCCAGCACCGAGCGGGGGTACACAGATACGCAGTATTTT. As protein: CASTERGYTDTQYF.

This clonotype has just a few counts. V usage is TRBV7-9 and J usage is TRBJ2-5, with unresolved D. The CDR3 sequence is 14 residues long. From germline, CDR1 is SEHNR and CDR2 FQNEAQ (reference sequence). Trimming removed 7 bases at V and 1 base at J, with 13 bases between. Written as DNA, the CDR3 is TGTGCCAGCACCCAGGTGGGCGGCCAAGAGACCCAGTACTTC. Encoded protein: CASTQVGGQETQYF.

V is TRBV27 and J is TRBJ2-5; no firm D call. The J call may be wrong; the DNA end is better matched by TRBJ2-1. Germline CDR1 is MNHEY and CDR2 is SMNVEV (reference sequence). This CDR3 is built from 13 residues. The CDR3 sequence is CASSFEDPNEQFF. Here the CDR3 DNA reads TGTGCCAGCAGTTTTGAGGATCCCAATGAGCAGTTCTTC.

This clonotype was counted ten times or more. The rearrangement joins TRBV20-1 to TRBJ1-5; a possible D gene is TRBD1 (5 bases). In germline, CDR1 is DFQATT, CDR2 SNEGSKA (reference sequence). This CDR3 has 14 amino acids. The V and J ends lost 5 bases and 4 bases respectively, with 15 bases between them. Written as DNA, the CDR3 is TGCAGTGCTTCTTCAGGGCCAAGAAATCAGCCCCAGCATTTT. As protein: CSASSGPRNQPQHF.

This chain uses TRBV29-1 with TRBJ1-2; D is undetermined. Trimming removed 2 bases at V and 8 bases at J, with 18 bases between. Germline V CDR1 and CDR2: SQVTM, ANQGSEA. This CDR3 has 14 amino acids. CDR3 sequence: CSVETISGSDGYTF. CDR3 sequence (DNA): TGCAGCGTTGAAACGATTTCCGGATCGGACGGCTACACCTTC. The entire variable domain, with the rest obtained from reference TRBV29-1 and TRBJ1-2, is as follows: SAVISQKPSRDICQRGTSLTIQCQVDSQVTMMFWYRQQPGQSLTLIATANQGSEATYESGFVIDKFPISRPNLTFSTLTVSNMSPEDSSIYLCSVETISGSDGYTFGSGTRLTVV.

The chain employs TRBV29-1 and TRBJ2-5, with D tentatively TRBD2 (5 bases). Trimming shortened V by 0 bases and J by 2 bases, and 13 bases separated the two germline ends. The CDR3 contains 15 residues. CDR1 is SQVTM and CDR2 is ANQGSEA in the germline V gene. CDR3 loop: CSVEETAELQETQYF. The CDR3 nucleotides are TGCAGCGTTGAAGAAACAGCGGAACTACAAGAGACCCAGTACTTC.

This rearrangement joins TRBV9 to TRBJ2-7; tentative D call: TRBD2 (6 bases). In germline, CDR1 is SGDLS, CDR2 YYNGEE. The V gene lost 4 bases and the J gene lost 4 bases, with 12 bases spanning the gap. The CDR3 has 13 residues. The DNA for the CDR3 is TGTGCCAGCAGCTCGGCCCGGGGGTACGAGCAGTACTTC. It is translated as CASSSARGYEQYF.

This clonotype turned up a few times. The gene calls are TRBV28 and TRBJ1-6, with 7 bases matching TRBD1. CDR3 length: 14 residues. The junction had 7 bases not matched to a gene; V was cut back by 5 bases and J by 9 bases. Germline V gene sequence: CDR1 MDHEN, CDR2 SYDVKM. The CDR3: CASSDRDVSSPLHF. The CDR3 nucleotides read TGTGCCAGCAGTGACAGGGACGTGAGTTCACCCCTCCACTTT.

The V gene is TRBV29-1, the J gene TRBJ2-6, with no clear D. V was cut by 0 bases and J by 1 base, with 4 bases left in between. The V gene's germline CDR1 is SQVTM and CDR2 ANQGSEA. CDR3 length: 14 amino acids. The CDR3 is CSVEEVSGANVLTF. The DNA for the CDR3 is TGCAGCGTTGAAGAGGTTTCTGGGGCCAACGTCCTGACTTTC.

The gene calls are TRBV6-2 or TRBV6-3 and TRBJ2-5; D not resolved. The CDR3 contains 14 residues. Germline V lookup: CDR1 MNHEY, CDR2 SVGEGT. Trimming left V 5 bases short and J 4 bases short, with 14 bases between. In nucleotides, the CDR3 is TGTGCCAGCAGTAATACCCTGGGTGGAGAGACCCAGTACTTC. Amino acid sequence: CASSNTLGGETQYF.

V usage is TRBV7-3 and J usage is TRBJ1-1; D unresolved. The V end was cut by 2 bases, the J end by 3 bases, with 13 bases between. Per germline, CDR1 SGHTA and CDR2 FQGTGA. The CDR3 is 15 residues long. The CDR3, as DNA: TGTGCCAGCAGCTTAGCTCGAAGTTCGTACACTGAAGCTTTCTTT. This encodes CASSLARSSYTEAFF.

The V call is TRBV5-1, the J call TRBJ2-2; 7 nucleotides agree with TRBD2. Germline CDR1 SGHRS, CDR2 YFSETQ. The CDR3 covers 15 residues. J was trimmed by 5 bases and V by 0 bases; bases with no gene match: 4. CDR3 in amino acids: CASSLALAPTGELFF. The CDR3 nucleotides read TGCGCCAGCAGCTTGGCACTAGCGCCAACCGGGGAGCTGTTTTTT.

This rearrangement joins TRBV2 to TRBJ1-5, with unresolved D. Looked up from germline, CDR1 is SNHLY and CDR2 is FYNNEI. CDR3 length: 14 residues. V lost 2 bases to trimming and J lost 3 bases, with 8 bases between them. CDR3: CASSEYGVNQPQHF. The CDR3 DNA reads TGTGCCAGCAGTGAATACGGGGTCAATCAGCCCCAGCATTTT.

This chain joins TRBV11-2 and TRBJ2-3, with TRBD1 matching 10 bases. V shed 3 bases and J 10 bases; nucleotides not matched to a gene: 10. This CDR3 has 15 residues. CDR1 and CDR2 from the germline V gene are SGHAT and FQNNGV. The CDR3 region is CASSLGGTGEEAQYF. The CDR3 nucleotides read TGTGCCAGCAGCTTGGGGGGGACAGGGGAGGAGGCGCAGTATTTT. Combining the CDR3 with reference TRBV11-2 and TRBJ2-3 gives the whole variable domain EAGVAQSPRYKIIEKRQSVAFWCNPISGHATLYWYQQILGQGPKLLIQFQNNGVVDDSQLPKDRFSAERLKGVDSTLKIQPAKLEDSAVYLCASSLGGTGEEAQYFGPGTRLTVL.

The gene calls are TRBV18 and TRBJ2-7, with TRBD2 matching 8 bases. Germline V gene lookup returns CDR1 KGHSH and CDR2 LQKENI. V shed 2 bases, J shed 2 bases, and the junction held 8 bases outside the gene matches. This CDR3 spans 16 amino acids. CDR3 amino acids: CASSPWSGGSTYEQYF. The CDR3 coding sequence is TGTGCCAGCTCACCATGGAGCGGGGGCTCCACCTACGAGCAGTACTTC.